This T cell receptor (beta chain) was recorded in a study of blood T cell repertoires in COVID-19. At the level of the study: COVID-19 samples from acute and convalescent phases originated in the United States, Italy and Spain. Sample material is recorded as cDNA or gDNA derived from T cells, B-cell-depleted T cells, or PBMCs.

V lost 9 bases to trimming and J lost 1 base; unmatched junction nucleotides: 4. The CDR3 length is 14 residues. Looked up from germline, CDR1 is LNHDA and CDR2 is SQIVND (reference sequence). In the original processing: Reference gene primer amplification gave nucleated cell count estimates. Clones were sequenced by immunoSEQ multiplex PCR, and TCRdb holds only the in-frame ones, with some missing. D and trimming were read from the DNA, whereas the V and J calls and clone size are those reported in that table. The sample lists about 160,000 clones; approximately 80% were seen once. J is TRBJ2-2 and V is TRBV19; 8 positions agree with TRBD1. Sequencing input: peripheral blood. The TCR sequence derives from a man in his sixties with acute or convalescent COVID-19. CDR3: CASRDRGNTGELFF. The CDR3 bases are TGTGCCAGCCGAGACAGGGGGAACACCGGGGAGCTGTTTTTT. Based on the CDR3 plus reference TRBV19 and TRBJ2-2, the full variable domain is DGGITQSPKYLFRKEGQNVTLSCEQNLNHDAMYWYRQDPGQGLRLIYYSQIVNDFQKGDIAEGYSVSREKKESFPLTVTSAQKNPTAFYLCASRDRGNTGELFFGEGSRLTVL.